This T cell receptor (beta chain) was captured by sequencing in a study of blood T cells in healthy people across ages. Germline-derived CDR1 and CDR2 are PRHDT and FYEKMQ (reference sequence). The CDR3 totals 14 residues. V was shortened by 8 bases and J by 2 bases, with 15 bases between the two germline ends. This clonotype has a handful of counts. Healthy individuals of Caucasian origin from Russia, aged 6 to 90, served as donors. The second PCR ran roughly 6 to 11 cycles with a sample-barcoded 5' primer and J-beta primers. Tagging of each cDNA molecule was performed by a template-switch adaptor with 12 random nucleotides. TCRdb re-derived calls from the 5' RACE reads in MiXCR, one entry per CDR3 protein. The sample has hundreds of thousands of distinct CDR3 sequences, 35% to 50% seen once; the top ten hold 25% to 30%.

The origin of this receptor is an elderly man in good health. The chain combines TRBV13 with TRBJ1-2, with D hard to call. Input material: blood. CDR3 in amino acids: CASPSRVSNYGYTF. CDR3 coding DNA: TGTGCCAGCCCGTCCCGGGTTTCGAACTATGGCTACACCTTC.